This TCR beta chain emerged from a study of blood T cell repertoires in COVID-19. CDR3 length: 17 residues. Germline assignment: CDR1 SGHRS and CDR2 YFSETQ. V was shortened by 0 bases and J by 0 bases, with 12 bases between the two germline ends. In the original analysis: Reference gene primers were amplified, and this amplification served to estimate nucleated cell counts. Data came from immunoSEQ multiplex PCR; TCRdb stores just in-frame clones and leaves some out. V and J calls and clone size are those listed in that table; D and trimming were worked out from the DNA. This sample has 200,000 to 250,000 clones, with about 78% found just once.

This receptor was identified in a woman aged 70-85 years with acute or convalescent COVID-19. The genes are TRBV5-1 and TRBJ2-2; D remains ambiguous. Source material: peripheral blood. The CDR3 DNA follows: TGCGCCAGCAGCTTGGTGATGATCACTTCGAACACCGGGGAGCTGTTTTTT. Protein: CASSLVMITSNTGELFF.